Listed below are T cell receptor beta chains from one sample, sequenced in a study of T cell repertoires in cytomegalovirus infection. These TCRs are of unknown antigen specificity. TCRdb independently ran MiXCR on the reads; one entry per CDR3 protein. The sample has hundreds of thousands of distinct CDR3 sequences, roughly a third seen once; the top ten hold about a sixth. This specimen consisted of cultured PBMCs, obtained from culture after CMV antigen stimulation. These receptors were obtained from a human donor in good health (CMV status not recorded). Some clones in this sample may be carry-over from other donors' samples. CDR3s include the opening cysteine and the closing phenylalanine or tryptophan. D genes are given only for firm matches. Size is omitted from some rows. Given values are once, few, many or a class for expanded clones.

>NA|TRBJ1-2|TRBV2|NA
TGTGCCAGCAGTGAGACAGTCTTGGGGTATGGCTACACCTTC
CASSETVLGYGYTF
>TRBD2|TRBJ2-1|TRBV19|few
TGTGCCAGTACCAAATCGGGCCTAGCGGGCCTAAGACGTTACAATGAGCAGTTCTTC
CASTKSGLAGLRRYNEQFF
>NA|TRBJ1-6|TRBV7-2|many
TGTGCCAGCAGCGGACAGTATAATTCACCCCTCCACTTT
CASSGQYNSPLHF
>NA|TRBJ1-1|TRBV7-4|NA
TGTGCCAGCAGCTCATCCGAGGGGATCTACACTGAAGCTTTCTTT
CASSSSEGIYTEAFF
>TRBD1|TRBJ2-3|TRBV20-1|NA
TGCAGTGCTAGAGTGGCAGGGGGCGGCACAGATACGCAGTATTTT
CSARVAGGGTDTQYF
>NA|TRBJ2-5|TRBV19|NA
TGTGCCACCAAGGGCCCCGCCATGTCCTTC
CATKGPAMSF
>NA|TRBJ2-5|TRBV6-2/TRBV6-3|NA
TGTGCCAGCAGTCACGCAGGTATAGAGACCCAGTACTTC
CASSHAGIETQYF
>NA|TRBJ2-7|TRBV7-8|few
TGTGCCAGCAGCTACGTCCGTCCCTACGAGCAGTACTTC
CASSYVRPYEQYF
>NA|TRBJ1-2|TRBV14|NA
TGTGCCAGCAGCCCTCTAGCGGGGCAGACGGCGCATGGCTACACCTTC
CASSPLAGQTAHGYTF
>NA|TRBJ1-1|TRBV6-5|few
TGTGCCAGCAGTTACGGGGGGCACACTGAAGCTTTCTTT
CASSYGGHTEAFF
>TRBD1|TRBJ1-1|TRBV7-9|few
TGTGCCAGCAGCCCCCCAGGGGGGGACGAAGCTTTCTTT
CASSPPGGDEAFF
>TRBD1|TRBJ1-1|TRBV18|once
TGTGCCAGCTCACCGGGGTCCGACAGGGCCACTGAAGCTTTCTTT
CASSPGSDRATEAFF
>NA|TRBJ2-3|TRBV7-2|few
TGTGCCAGCTCCGGGAGCGGCACGACGGGAGATACGCAGTATTTT
CASSGSGTTGDTQYF
>TRBD1|TRBJ1-5|TRBV28|NA
TGTGCCAGCAGTTCGACAGGGGCGAGCAATCAGCCCCAGCATTTT
CASSSTGASNQPQHF
>NA|TRBJ1-4|TRBV12-3/TRBV12-4|few
TGTGCCAGCAGGCGGAGCTCCTACGAAAAACTGTTTTTT
CASRRSSYEKLFF
>NA|TRBJ2-2|TRBV7-2|few
TGTGCCAGCAGCTTGGGGGAGCACACCGGGGAGCTGTTTTTT
CASSLGEHTGELFF
>NA|TRBJ2-1|TRBV7-2|many
TGTGCCAGCAGCTTTGGTAAGGGGGGAGACAATGAGCAGTTCTTC
CASSFGKGGDNEQFF
>NA|TRBJ1-5|TRBV7-9|many
TGTGCCAGCAGCTTGAGCTTGGGACATACGCTCGTTCAGCCCCAGCATTTT
CASSLSLGHTLVQPQHF
>TRBD2|TRBJ2-5|TRBV27|NA
TGTGCCAGCAGTCCGAAGGGCCTAGCGGGAGTTGTGAGGCAGACCCAGTACTTC
CASSPKGLAGVVRQTQYF
>TRBD2|TRBJ2-1|TRBV7-2|few
TGTGCCAGCAGCTTAGTAGGGGGACTAGCGGTCTACAATGAGCAGTTCTTC
CASSLVGGLAVYNEQFF
>NA|TRBJ1-1|TRBV7-4|NA
TGTGCCAGCAGCTTAGTGTTTAGCCCTGGGAACACTGAAGCTTTCTTT
CASSLVFSPGNTEAFF
>NA|TRBJ1-5|TRBV12-3/TRBV12-4|few
TGTGCCAGCAGGGGGCAGGTCAATCAGCCCCAGCATTTT
CASRGQVNQPQHF
>TRBD2|TRBJ2-3|TRBV4-3|NA
TGCGCCAGCAGCCAAGAGGGACTAGCGACAGATACGCAGTATTTT
CASSQEGLATDTQYF
>NA|TRBJ2-1|TRBV6-1|few
TGTGCCAGCAGTGACCTCCTGAGCTCCTACAATGAGCAGTTCTTC
CASSDLLSSYNEQFF
>NA|TRBJ1-3|TRBV7-2|few
TGTGCCAGCAGCTTAACAACAGACTCTGGAAACACCATATATTTT
CASSLTTDSGNTIYF
>TRBD2|TRBJ2-1|TRBV7-8|NA
TGTGCCAGCAGCTTAGTTCGGGAGGGGGGTGAGCAGTTCTTC
CASSLVREGGEQFF
>NA|TRBJ1-1|TRBV6-2/TRBV6-3|NA
TGTGCCAGCAGATTGGACCTCAGCACTGAAGCTTTCTTT
CASRLDLSTEAFF
>TRBD1|TRBJ2-7|TRBV7-2|few
TGTGCCAGCAGCTCGGACAGGGAGGTTCACTTGCGGCAGTACTTC
CASSSDREVHLRQYF
>NA|TRBJ1-5|TRBV12-3/TRBV12-4|NA
TGTGCCAGCAGTTTCCTAGTCGGGGGCTTCGGGAATCAGCCCCAGCATTTT
CASSFLVGGFGNQPQHF
>NA|TRBJ2-6|TRBV6-6|NA
TGTGCCAGCAGTTACTGGAGGGTTACGAGTGGGGCCAACGTCCTGACTTTC
CASSYWRVTSGANVLTF
>TRBD2|TRBJ2-3|TRBV7-2|many
TGTGCCAGCAGTCCTCAGGGACTAGCGGGAGAGGATACGCAGTATTTT
CASSPQGLAGEDTQYF
>TRBD2|TRBJ2-2|TRBV7-2|many
TGTGCCAGCAGCACGCGAACTAGCGGGAGGTCGAACACCGGGGAGCTGTTTTTT
CASSTRTSGRSNTGELFF
>NA|TRBJ2-1|TRBV6-2/TRBV6-3|NA
TGTGCCAGCAGTCGAGGGGGAGGGCCCTACAATGAGCAGTTCTTC
CASSRGGGPYNEQFF
>TRBD2|TRBJ2-7|TRBV7-8|many
TGTGCCAGCAGCTTAGTTGGCGGCTGGACTAGCGGGAGGGCTTACGAGCAGTACTTC
CASSLVGGWTSGRAYEQYF
>NA|TRBJ1-2|TRBV28|NA
TGTGCCAGCAGTTTAGAGGCGATACGGGGCTACACCTTC
CASSLEAIRGYTF
>TRBD1|TRBJ2-3|TRBV7-2|NA
TGTGCCAGCAGCTTAGTGGGGAGGACAGGGCAGGCAGATGCGCAGTATTTT
CASSLVGRTGQADAQYF
>NA|TRBJ1-3|TRBV6-4|NA
TGTGCCAGCAGTGGTCCCTCACCGAACTCTGGAAACACCATATATTTT
CASSGPSPNSGNTIYF
>NA|TRBJ2-3|TRBV7-6|many
TGTGCCAGCAGCTTAGCGCAGGCTAGCCTGGGCACAGATACGCAGTATTTT
CASSLAQASLGTDTQYF
>TRBD2|TRBJ2-3|TRBV10-3|NA
TGTGCCATCACGGCTAGCGGGAGGCCTAATACGCAGTATTTT
CAITASGRPNTQYF
>NA|TRBJ2-4|TRBV6-2/TRBV6-3|NA
TGTGCCAGCAGTCTGAGAAGGACCAAAAACATTCAGTACTTC
CASSLRRTKNIQYF
>TRBD1|TRBJ2-7|TRBV5-1|few
TGCGCCAGCAGCTTGGGACAGGGGGCCCACGAGCAGTACTTC
CASSLGQGAHEQYF
>TRBD1|TRBJ2-3|TRBV10-3|NA
TGTGCCATCAGTTCTACGGACAGGGGTGCAGATACGCAGTATTTT
CAISSTDRGADTQYF
>NA|TRBJ1-4|TRBV12-3/TRBV12-4|NA
TGTGCCAGCAGCAACCAGGGAGAGACTAATGAAAAACTGTTTTTT
CASSNQGETNEKLFF
>TRBD1|TRBJ2-1|TRBV2|NA
TGTGCCAGCGGTTCCCCAGGGGGCTTAGACAATGAGCAGTTCTTC
CASGSPGGLDNEQFF
>TRBD1|TRBJ1-2|TRBV7-2|many
TGTGCCAGCAGCCCGACAGGGGACTATGGCTACACCTTC
CASSPTGDYGYTF
>NA|TRBJ1-2|TRBV12-3/TRBV12-4|NA
TGTGCCAGCAGTACTACCGGACAGAACTATGGCTACACCTTC
CASSTTGQNYGYTF
>TRBD1|TRBJ1-1|TRBV4-2|few
TGTGCCAGCAGCCAAGAAGGGACAGGGGTTTCGGCTTTCTTT
CASSQEGTGVSAFF
>TRBD1|TRBJ1-1|TRBV4-1|few
TGCGCCAGCAGCCAAGCACAGGGGGCTAGCACTGAAGCTTTCTTT
CASSQAQGASTEAFF
>NA|TRBJ2-3|TRBV7-2|many
TGTGCCAGCAGCTTAGGACAGGTATCAGATACGCAGTATTTT
CASSLGQVSDTQYF
>NA|TRBJ2-5|TRBV6-1|NA
TGTGCCAGCAGTTACGGGGCAGCCACGCACGGAGAGACCCAGTACTTC
CASSYGAATHGETQYF
>NA|TRBJ1-1|TRBV27|once
TGTGCCAGCAGTCTAGGCCGTGGGTTCACTGAAGCTTTCTTT
CASSLGRGFTEAFF
>TRBD1|TRBJ2-7|TRBV7-2|few
TGTGCCAGCAGTCTAGGACAGGTCCAAGAGCAGTACTTC
CASSLGQVQEQYF
>TRBD2|TRBJ2-1|TRBV9|NA
TGTGCCAGCAGCGTAGTGGGGACTAGCGGGAATGAGCAGTTCTTC
CASSVVGTSGNEQFF
>NA|TRBJ2-6|TRBV7-8|NA
TGTGCCAGCAGCTTAAGGCTAGGGAGGTCTGGGGCCAACGTCCTGACTTTC
CASSLRLGRSGANVLTF
>NA|TRBJ1-1|TRBV6-5|NA
TGTGCCAGCAGTCCCATGGCGGCAGGCCTGAACACTGAAGCTTTCTTT
CASSPMAAGLNTEAFF
>NA|TRBJ2-5|TRBV6-5|few
TGTGCCAGCAGTTACATCGGACACCAAGAGACCCAGTACTTC
CASSYIGHQETQYF
>NA|TRBJ2-7|TRBV7-2|few
TGTGCCAGCGAGAGTATCCCACCCTACGAGCAGTACTTC
CASESIPPYEQYF